Each of the 24 T cell receptor beta chains below was sequenced from the same sample in a study of early T cells in non-severe SARS-CoV-2 infection. TCRdb used MiXCR to reprocess the 5' RACE reads, holding one entry per CDR3 protein. Among about 83,000 distinct CDR3 sequences listed, 9% to 15% were seen once. Input material: whole blood. These receptors were taken from an adult who was a healthcare worker with PCR-confirmed SARS-CoV-2 infection or an uninfected control (not recorded which).

The chain recombines TRBV7-2 with TRBJ2-2, with 10 bases lining up with TRBD2. The ends lost 1 base at V and 0 bases at J; junction bases unmatched: 5. Germline CDR1 is SGHTA and CDR2 is FQGNSA. The CDR3 sequence is 18 residues long. DNA for the CDR3: TGTGCCAGCAGCTTAGTGGCTAGCGGGAGTTCGAACACCGGGGAGCTGTTTTTT. It encodes CASSLVASGSSNTGELFF.

A few counts support this clonotype. The chain joins TRBV3-1 to TRBJ1-2, with D unclear. This CDR3 comprises 14 residues. Germline V CDR1 and CDR2: LGHDT, YNNKEL (reference sequence). Trimming pared 1 base from V and 5 bases from J, leaving 11 bases between. CDR3 nucleotide sequence: TGTGCCAGCAGCCAAGGCGAGACCCCGTATGGCTACACCTTC. This encodes CASSQGETPYGYTF.

This clonotype has a handful of counts. V usage is TRBV12-3 or TRBV12-4 and J usage is TRBJ2-3; no clear D. This CDR3 has 16 amino acids. The germline V and J ends were trimmed by 6 bases and 1 base, with 17 bases remaining between them. The CDR3 region is CASSDRLGGGTDTQYF. CDR3 nucleotides: TGTGCCAGCAGCGATAGACTGGGTGGGGGCACAGATACGCAGTATTTT.

This clonotype appeared many times. This chain connects TRBV24-1 to TRBJ2-3, with 7 nucleotides matching TRBD1. Trimming cost V 10 bases and J 5 bases; bases outside gene matches: 8. The germline V gene encodes CDR1 KGHDR and CDR2 SFDVKD. The CDR3 is 13 amino acids. CDR3 in DNA: TGTGCCACAGGGGACAGACGCGGAGATACGCAGTATTTT. It specifies CATGDRRGDTQYF.

This clonotype was counted a few times. This chain connects TRBV20-1 to TRBJ2-2, with unresolved D. Germline CDR1 and CDR2: DFQATT and SNEGSKA (reference sequence). Trimming stripped 5 bases from V and 0 bases from J, with 10 bases between. CDR3 length: 14 amino acids. The CDR3 loop reads CSARDPTNTGELFF. As DNA, the CDR3 is TGCAGTGCTCGTGACCCGACGAACACCGGGGAGCTGTTTTTT.

This clonotype was counted many times. This chain joins TRBV7-9 and TRBJ2-7, with 9 bases that match TRBD1. Trimming removed 5 bases from V and 4 bases from J; junction bases left unmatched: 6. CDR1 is SEHNR, CDR2 FQNEAQ, per germline (reference sequence). The CDR3 has 14 residues. The CDR3, as DNA: TGTGCCAGCAGCGAGGGACAGGGTTATTACGAGCAGTACTTC. Encoded protein: CASSEGQGYYEQYF.

In this sample, this clonotype turned up a few times. This chain uses TRBV20-1 with TRBJ2-7; 11 positions match TRBD2. Germline V gives CDR1 DFQATT, CDR2 SNEGSKA (reference sequence). J was trimmed by 2 bases and V by 3 bases; bases with no gene match: 6. The CDR3 totals 15 residues. This CDR3 reads CSARVLAGVAYEQYF. The DNA for the CDR3 is TGCAGTGCTAGGGTACTAGCGGGAGTAGCCTACGAGCAGTACTTC.

This chain links TRBV7-2 with TRBJ2-7, with 8 bases fitting TRBD1. The CDR3 length is 14 residues. Germline CDR1 is SGHTA and CDR2 is FQGNSA. V lost 3 bases, J lost 3 bases, and 4 bases stayed unmatched. The CDR3 DNA sequence: TGTGCCAGCAGCTTCCAGACAGGGGACTACGAGCAGTACTTC. The encoded protein is CASSFQTGDYEQYF.

The rearrangement uses TRBV5-5 and TRBJ2-2, with D hard to call. Between the trimmed V and J ends, which lost 2 bases and 7 bases, there was a span of 12 bases. Germline V gene lookup returns CDR1 SGHKS and CDR2 YYEKEE (reference sequence). The CDR3 is made up of 14 amino acids. The CDR3 is CASSFWLLSGELFF. The CDR3 nucleotides read TGTGCCAGCAGCTTTTGGCTACTAAGCGGGGAGCTGTTTTTT.

This clonotype was recorded a few times. The chain couples TRBV2 to TRBJ2-1; TRBD2 matches 11 bases. The CDR3 covers 15 residues. Per the germline V gene, CDR1 is SNHLY and CDR2 is FYNNEI. The ends lost 4 bases at V and 4 bases at J; junction bases unmatched: 3. The CDR3 DNA is TGTGCCAGCAGTGTGTGGACTAGCGGGTACAATGAGCAGTTCTTC. Protein: CASSVWTSGYNEQFF.

The sample holds many counts of this clonotype. J is TRBJ1-5 and V is TRBV6-6; the D gene is possibly TRBD1 (5 bases). Germline-derived CDR1 and CDR2 are MNHNY and SVGAGI (reference sequence). V lost 7 bases and J 0 bases, leaving 19 bases between the germline ends. The CDR3 sequence is 17 residues long. CDR3 bases: TGTGCCAGCACCCCTCTCGGGTCGGGGGGTAGCAATCAGCCCCAGCATTTT. Residues: CASTPLGSGGSNQPQHF.

This clonotype was seen repeatedly, ten times or more. This chain uses TRBV5-4 with TRBJ2-2, with TRBD2 as a possible D gene (6 bases). The CDR3 is 16 amino acids. Per the germline V gene, CDR1 is SGHNT and CDR2 is YYREEE (reference sequence). The V and J ends lost 4 bases and 0 bases respectively, with 13 bases between them. CDR3: CASSRVGGSNTGELFF. The DNA for the CDR3 is TGTGCCAGCAGCCGGGTCGGAGGGTCGAACACCGGGGAGCTGTTTTTT.

V gene TRBV9 combines with J gene TRBJ2-7; D not resolved. The CDR3 has 13 residues. Trimming took 1 base from V and 1 from J, leaving 6 bases between them. CDR1 is SGDLS and CDR2 is YYNGEE in the germline V gene. The CDR3 DNA follows: TGTGCCAGCAGCGTATCAGAGTCCTACGAGCAGTACTTC. Protein: CASSVSESYEQYF.

This clonotype has ten or more counts. The chain joins TRBV20-1 to TRBJ2-7; 11 nucleotides align to TRBD2. Germline trimming cut 0 bases from V and 7 bases from J; bases unmatched to any gene: 11. Germline loops: CDR1 DFQATT, CDR2 SNEGSKA (reference sequence). The CDR3 covers 16 residues. CDR3 bases: TGCAGTGCTAGAGACTCCATACTAGCGGGAGCGAGGGAGCAGTACTTC. Translation gives CSARDSILAGAREQYF.

There are a few counts of this clonotype. The chain carries TRBV11-2 and TRBJ1-2; 10 bases line up with TRBD1. The CDR3 loop spans 15 amino acids. V dropped 3 bases and J dropped 8; count of bases not matched to a gene: 9. The germline V gene encodes CDR1 SGHAT and CDR2 FQNNGV. The CDR3 loop is CASSFYGTGAEGYTF. CDR3 bases: TGTGCCAGCAGCTTTTATGGGACAGGGGCCGAGGGCTACACCTTC.

The table lists this clonotype with a few counts. The chain combines TRBV2 with TRBJ2-1; D is perhaps TRBD2 (5 bases). The germline V and J ends were trimmed by 6 bases and 9 bases, with 15 bases remaining between them. This CDR3 has 13 amino acids. Looked up from germline, CDR1 is SNHLY and CDR2 is FYNNEI. The CDR3 is CASRNRAGGEQFF. The CDR3 coding sequence is TGTGCCAGCAGAAACCGGGCCGGAGGTGAGCAGTTCTTC.

A few counts support this clonotype. V usage is TRBV14 and J usage is TRBJ2-7; no clear D gene. V was trimmed by 2 bases and J by 5 bases, leaving 7 bases between them. The V gene's germline CDR1 is SGHDN and CDR2 FVKESK. This CDR3 is built from 12 residues. The CDR3 sequence: CASSQWGNEQYF. The CDR3 region has the DNA TGTGCCAGCAGCCAATGGGGTAACGAGCAGTACTTC.

This clonotype was counted between two and nine times. The chain recombines TRBV3-1 with TRBJ2-7; a possible D gene is TRBD2 (6 bases). Germline V gene sequence: CDR1 LGHDT, CDR2 YNNKEL (reference sequence). Trimming pared 1 base from V and 2 bases from J, leaving 12 bases between. The CDR3 is 15 residues long. In DNA form, the CDR3 reads TGTGCCAGCAGCCAAGGTTTTAGCGGAACCTACGAGCAGTACTTC. It specifies CASSQGFSGTYEQYF.

This clonotype was observed a handful of times. This chain joins TRBV7-9 and TRBJ1-5, with D hard to call. Trimming removed 5 bases at V and 5 bases at J, with 13 bases between. Germline V gene sequence: CDR1 SEHNR, CDR2 FQNEAQ (reference sequence). CDR3 length: 14 amino acids. The CDR3 sequence: CASSVGPNDQPQHF. CDR3 sequence (DNA): TGTGCCAGCAGCGTTGGACCCAATGATCAGCCCCAGCATTTT.

The J gene is TRBJ1-2, the V gene TRBV5-4; possibly TRBD1 for D (5 bases). Germline V gene lookup returns CDR1 SGHNT and CDR2 YYREEE (reference sequence). CDR3 length equals 14 residues. Deletions cut 0 bases from V and 7 bases from J, with 13 bases between. CDR3 residues: CASSLAQGDSGYTF. For the CDR3, the DNA is TGTGCCAGCAGCTTGGCTCAAGGAGACAGTGGCTACACCTTC.

In DNA form, the CDR3 reads TGTGCCAGCTCACCAGATCAGGGGTGGGGAAGTCAGCCCCAGCATTTT. This gives the protein CASSPDQGWGSQPQHF. The chain combines TRBV18 with TRBJ1-5, with D possibly matching TRBD1 (6 bases). Germline CDR1 is KGHSH and CDR2 is LQKENI. V dropped 2 bases and J dropped 6 bases, with 17 bases sitting between them. The CDR3 sequence is 16 residues long.

This clonotype was counted between two and nine times. This chain uses TRBV12-5 with TRBJ2-1; D is undetermined. The V end was cut by 0 bases, the J end by 8 bases, with 5 bases between. This CDR3 has 12 amino acids. Germline assignment: CDR1 LGHNT and CDR2 FRNRAP. The CDR3 sequence is CASGLVAYEQFF. The CDR3 nucleotides are TGTGCTAGTGGTTTGGTCGCCTATGAGCAGTTCTTC.

This clonotype came up a few times. The chain uses TRBV7-2 and TRBJ1-2; 10 bases match TRBD1. The CDR3 is 18 residues long. Germline V CDR1 and CDR2: SGHTA, FQGNSA. Germline trimming cut 5 bases from V and 2 bases from J; bases unmatched to any gene: 14. This CDR3 reads CASSPLFWTGGTNYGYTF. In nucleotides, the CDR3 is TGTGCCAGCAGCCCACTTTTTTGGACAGGGGGAACCAACTATGGCTACACCTTC.

The sample holds a few counts of this clonotype. The V call is TRBV2, the J call TRBJ2-1; the D is unclear. CDR1 and CDR2 from the germline V gene are SNHLY and FYNNEI. Trimming took 1 base from V and 4 from J, leaving 8 bases between them. CDR3 size: 14 residues. CDR3 in DNA: TGTGCCAGCAGTGAAGATGCCTTTTACAATGAGCAGTTCTTC. This gives the protein CASSEDAFYNEQFF.